The 27 T cell receptor beta chains presented below share a single source sample, sequenced in a study of cytomegalovirus exposure and HLA in healthy donors. With 60 Vbeta and 13 Jbeta primers, the PCR was carried out. Using immunoSEQ multiplex PCR, the repertoire was profiled, and TCRdb retains in-frame clones only, with some absent. In the table there are 110,000 to 150,000 clones, around 75% of which are singletons. The sequenced material came from PBMCs. The receptors here all came from a female donor in good health and CMV-seronegative.

The rearrangement links TRBV7-2 to TRBJ2-7, with D perhaps matching TRBD2 (7 bases). The germline V gene encodes CDR1 SGHTA and CDR2 FQGNSA. CDR3 size: 15 residues. Between the trimmed V and J ends, which lost 1 base and 3 bases, there was a span of 13 bases. CDR3 DNA sequence: TGTGCCAGCAGCTTAGAGGCGGGGGACATCTACGAGCAGTACTTC. This gives the protein CASSLEAGDIYEQYF.

This chain uses TRBV7-2 with TRBJ2-1, with 7 bases identical to TRBD2. The length of the CDR3 is 14 residues. The germline CDR1 and CDR2 sequences are SGHTA and FQGNSA. V was clipped by 5 bases and J by 2 bases; unmatched bases: 3. CDR3 nucleotides: TGTGCCAGCAGCCCTGGACTAGCCTACAATGAGCAGTTCTTC. This encodes CASSPGLAYNEQFF.

The J gene is TRBJ1-5, the V gene TRBV6-6; TRBD1 is a possible D gene (6 bases). CDR3 length: 13 residues. Trimming left V 4 bases short and J 5 bases short, with 9 bases between. Germline V CDR1 and CDR2: MNHNY, SVGAGI (reference sequence). The CDR3 nucleotides read TGTGCCAGCAGTTGGACAGCCCATCAGCCCCAGCATTTT. Its translation is CASSWTAHQPQHF.

This chain links TRBV6-6 with TRBJ2-1; TRBD2 matches at 11 bases. The V gene end was trimmed by 6 bases and the J gene end by 6 bases; junction bases not matched to a gene: 7. CDR1 MNHNY and CDR2 SVGAGI come from the germline V gene (reference sequence). The CDR3 is made up of 15 amino acids. The CDR3 sequence is CASSQGLAAFNEQFF. The DNA of the CDR3 is TGTGCCAGCAGCCAGGGACTAGCGGCATTCAATGAGCAGTTCTTC.

This chain joins TRBV7-8 and TRBJ1-2; D remains ambiguous. The CDR3 is 12 residues long. Trimming took 2 bases from V and 4 from J, leaving 5 bases between them. The V gene's germline CDR1 is SGHVS and CDR2 FQNEAQ. The CDR3 loop reads CASSLNGYGYTF. The CDR3 DNA is TGTGCCAGCAGCTTAAACGGCTATGGCTACACCTTC. Full variable domain (remainder filled in from reference TRBV7-8 and TRBJ1-2): GAGVSQSPRYKVAKRGQDVALRCDPISGHVSLFWYQQALGQGPEFLTYFQNEAQLDKSGLPSDRFFAERPEGSVSTLKIQRTQQEDSAVYLCASSLNGYGYTFGSGTRLTVV.

This clone showed up just a few times. A junction end diverges from the germline sequence, so it may reflect a read error. The rearrangement links TRBV7-7 to TRBJ2-1, with 8 bases aligning to TRBD1. The length of the CDR3 is 12 residues. Germline CDR1 SSHAT, CDR2 FNYEAQ (reference sequence). CDR3 DNA sequence: TGTGCTAGCAGCCCGACAGGGGATGAGCAGTTCTTC. Translated, it gives CASSPTGDEQFF.

This clone appeared a single time. The chain is built from TRBV7-2 and TRBJ1-5; D possibly corresponds to TRBD1 (5 bases). The length of the CDR3 is 15 residues. Trimming shortened V by 3 bases and J by 2 bases, and 11 bases separated the two germline ends. Germline assignment: CDR1 SGHTA and CDR2 FQGNSA. In DNA, the CDR3 is TGTGCCAGCAGCTTTCCTCCAGGGCGCAATCAGCCCCAGCATTTT. Translation gives CASSFPPGRNQPQHF.

V gene TRBV25-1 combines with J gene TRBJ2-3; possible D gene TRBD2, 6 bases. The CDR3 runs 13 residues. Germline CDR1 reads MGHDK; CDR2 reads SYGVNS. Trimming took 11 bases from V and 3 from J, leaving 15 bases between them. CDR3 loop: CAAGRPWTDTQYF. For the CDR3, the DNA is TGTGCCGCGGGGCGACCATGGACAGATACGCAGTATTTT. The variable domain in full, completed from reference TRBV25-1 and TRBJ2-3, reads EADIYQTPRYLVIGTGKKITLECSQTMGHDKMYWYQQDPGMELHLIHYSYGVNSTEKGDLSSESTVSRIRTEHFPLTLESARPSHTSQYLCAAGRPWTDTQYFGPGTRLTVL.

The V call is TRBV7-6, the J call TRBJ2-7; D is possibly TRBD1 (5 bases). V was cut by 2 bases and J by 1 base, with 12 bases left in between. This CDR3 comprises 15 residues. Germline CDR1 is SGHVS and CDR2 is FNYEAQ. The CDR3 DNA sequence: TGTGCCAGCAGCTTACGGCCCGGACAATCCTACGAGCAGTACTTC. Its translation is CASSLRPGQSYEQYF.

This clone was counted once. V and J are TRBV11-2 and TRBJ2-6, with TRBD1 identical over 7 bases. Germline-derived CDR1 and CDR2 are SGHAT and FQNNGV. The junction had 4 bases not matched to a gene; V was cut back by 5 bases and J by 0 bases. This CDR3 has 16 amino acids. The CDR3 is CASSLRQGSGANVLTF. The DNA for the CDR3 is TGTGCCAGCAGCCTCCGACAGGGCTCTGGGGCCAACGTCCTGACTTTC. The whole variable domain, remainder taken from reference TRBV11-2 and TRBJ2-6, is EAGVAQSPRYKIIEKRQSVAFWCNPISGHATLYWYQQILGQGPKLLIQFQNNGVVDDSQLPKDRFSAERLKGVDSTLKIQPAKLEDSAVYLCASSLRQGSGANVLTFGAGSRLTVL.

Regarding this clone: The junction shows a germline mismatch at one end, possibly a read error. V is TRBV7-7 and J is TRBJ2-2, with 8 bases identical to TRBD1. Germline V gene data show CDR1 as SSHAT and CDR2 as FNYEAQ (reference sequence). The CDR3 spans 14 residues. The CDR3 DNA sequence: TGTGCTAGCAGCTTAGGACAGGGAACCGGGGAGCTGTTTTTT. Translating it yields CASSLGQGTGELFF. Using reference TRBV7-7 and TRBJ2-2 for the parts outside the CDR3, the full variable domain is GAGVSQSPRYKVTKRGQDVTLRCDPISSHATLYWYQQALGQGPEFLTYFNYEAQPDKSGLPSDRFSAERPEGSISTLTIQRTEQRDSAMYRCASSLGQGTGELFFGEGSRLTVL.

V and J are TRBV9 and TRBJ2-1; D perhaps matches TRBD1 (6 bases). The CDR3 totals 14 residues. With 4 bases removed from V and 5 bases from J, the gap between germline ends came to 13 bases. From germline, CDR1 is SGDLS and CDR2 YYNGEE. CDR3 nucleotides: TGTGCCAGCAGCCTCGTAGAGGGGGACAATGAGCAGTTCTTC. Its protein product is CASSLVEGDNEQFF.

The rearrangement uses TRBV5-6 and TRBJ1-4; maybe TRBD1 (6 bases). The CDR3 loop spans 12 amino acids. The germline V gene encodes CDR1 SGHDT and CDR2 YYEEEE. V was clipped by 4 bases and J by 11 bases, with 12 bases between them. The CDR3 DNA reads as TGTGCCAGCAGCCCCGGACAGAGTAAACTGTTTTTT. It codes for CASSPGQSKLFF. Drawing the rest from reference TRBV5-6 and TRBJ1-4, the complete variable domain is DAGVTQSPTHLIKTRGQQVTLRCSPKSGHDTVSWYQQALGQGPQFIFQYYEEEERQRGNFPDRFSGHQFPNYSSELNVNALLLGDSALYLCASSPGQSKLFFGSGTQLSVL.

The chain carries TRBV6-4 and TRBJ2-7, with 7 bases that match TRBD1. This CDR3 comprises 14 residues. Germline loops: CDR1 MRHNA, CDR2 SNTAGT. With 2 bases clipped from V and 2 bases from J, the junction kept 3 bases outside the gene matches. The CDR3 nucleotides are TGTGCCAGCAGTGACAGGGACAGAGCCTACGAGCAGTACTTC. This gives the protein CASSDRDRAYEQYF.

This rearrangement joins TRBV30 to TRBJ2-5; a possible D gene is TRBD2 (6 bases). V lost 2 bases and J 1 base, leaving 14 bases between the germline ends. Germline V lookup: CDR1 GTSNPN, CDR2 SVGIG (reference sequence). The CDR3 length is 15 residues. The CDR3 is CAWSRRTSLQETQYF. The CDR3 DNA follows: TGTGCCTGGAGTAGGAGAACTAGCCTCCAAGAGACCCAGTACTTC.

The sample holds one count of this clone. This chain uses TRBV9 with TRBJ2-7, with D possibly TRBD1 on 7 matching bases. Germline-derived CDR1 and CDR2 are SGDLS and YYNGEE. Deletions cut 4 bases from V and 5 bases from J, with 25 bases between. CDR3 size: 17 residues. DNA for the CDR3: TGTGCCAGCAGCCCCTCCCCCGGGGGCCAGGGGGGAGACGAGCAGTACTTC. The encoded protein is CASSPSPGGQGGDEQYF.

This clone is a singleton in its sample. The V gene is TRBV28, the J gene TRBJ2-3, with TRBD2 as a possible D gene (6 bases). Germline V gene lookup returns CDR1 MDHEN and CDR2 SYDVKM. The V end lost 3 bases, the J end lost 2 bases, and 12 bases lay between the germline ends. This CDR3 contains 15 residues. CDR3 sequence (DNA): TGTGCCAGCAGTTTTGGGACTGGTGACACAGATACGCAGTATTTT. It codes for CASSFGTGDTDTQYF.

The genes are TRBV18 and TRBJ1-4, with D unclear. Germline V gives CDR1 KGHSH, CDR2 LQKENI. The CDR3 is made up of 15 amino acids. V was clipped by 1 base and J by 7 bases, with 13 bases between them. The CDR3 bases are TGTGCCAGCTCACCACGGCCACCAGGAGGTGAAAAACTGTTTTTT. This translates into CASSPRPPGGEKLFF.

This sequence joins TRBV6-5 and TRBJ1-2; TRBD1 agrees at 9 bases. In germline, CDR1 is MNHEY, CDR2 SVGAGI. The V segment lost 5 bases and the J segment 7 bases; nucleotides outside the gene matches: 2. This CDR3 has 12 amino acids. CDR3 in DNA: TGTGCCAGCAGTAGGGACAGGGTTGGCTACACCTTC. This encodes CASSRDRVGYTF.

The V call is TRBV7-3, the J call TRBJ2-1; D is possibly TRBD1 (5 bases). V lost 4 bases and J lost 7, with 8 bases in between. Germline V lookup: CDR1 SGHTA, CDR2 FQGTGA. The CDR3 extends over 12 amino acids. The CDR3 spells CASSYPGNEQFF. In DNA form, the CDR3 reads TGTGCCAGCAGCTACCCAGGGAATGAGCAGTTCTTC.

This clone was seen only once. The J gene is TRBJ2-2, the V gene TRBV5-6; D is perhaps TRBD2 (5 bases). CDR1 and CDR2 from the germline V gene are SGHDT and YYEEEE. The CDR3 consists of 16 residues. V shed 2 bases and J shed 4 bases, with 15 bases lying between them. CDR3 sequence (DNA): TGTGCCAGCAGCTTCATAGCGCCAAGGGTCACCGGGGAGCTGTTTTTT. Protein sequence: CASSFIAPRVTGELFF.

The chain is built from TRBV30 and TRBJ2-7; D may be TRBD1 (6 bases). Trimming shortened V by 3 bases and J by 2 bases, and 14 bases separated the two germline ends. The CDR3 length is 14 residues. Germline lookup yields CDR1 GTSNPN and CDR2 SVGIG (reference sequence). The CDR3 is CAWRGRGSAYEQYF. DNA for the CDR3: TGTGCCTGGAGGGGCAGGGGATCGGCCTACGAGCAGTACTTC.

The chain couples TRBV18 to TRBJ2-2; D uncertain. Trimming shortened V by 5 bases and J by 7 bases, and 11 bases separated the two germline ends. This CDR3 is built from 13 residues. CDR1 and CDR2 from the germline V gene are KGHSH and LQKENI. CDR3 nucleotide sequence: TGTGCCAGCTCAGCGACTCTTGGCGGGGAGCTGTTTTTT. The encoded protein is CASSATLGGELFF.

This rearrangement joins TRBV27 to TRBJ2-1; D perhaps matches TRBD2 (6 bases). Germline V gene data show CDR1 as MNHEY and CDR2 as SMNVEV (reference sequence). This CDR3 spans 16 amino acids. V dropped 0 bases and J dropped 5 bases, with 14 bases sitting between them. In DNA, the CDR3 is TGTGCCAGCAGTTTATCCGCTAGCGTATCGAACAATGAGCAGTTCTTC. Translating gives CASSLSASVSNNEQFF.

As for this clone: The sample carries other DNA sequences with the same CDR3. The CDR3 region is CASSPGQGAYEQYF. DNA for the CDR3: TGCGCCAGCAGCCCGGGACAGGGGGCCTACGAGCAGTACTTC. V gene TRBV4-3 combines with J gene TRBJ2-7; 11 bases match TRBD1. Germline V gene data show CDR1 as LGHNA and CDR2 as YSLEER. V lost 4 bases to trimming and J lost 2 bases; unmatched junction nucleotides: 1. CDR3 length equals 14 residues.

This clone has ten or more counts. The chain recombines TRBV11-3 with TRBJ1-2; the D is unclear. In germline, CDR1 is SGHNT, CDR2 YENEEA. The CDR3 totals 16 residues. Trimming took off 0 bases at V and 3 bases at J, with 14 bases between the two ends. In nucleotides, the CDR3 is TGTGCCAGCAGCTTAGAAGGCCGGGGAGGGCACTATGGCTACACCTTC. Protein product: CASSLEGRGGHYGYTF.

This clone was seen only a few times. The chain joins TRBV6-1 to TRBJ1-1; 8 bases fit TRBD1. Germline V gene sequence: CDR1 MNHNS, CDR2 SASEGT. Trimming removed 6 bases from V and 10 bases from J; junction bases left unmatched: 13. The CDR3 runs to 14 residues. CDR3 sequence: CASRRRDRFFVAFF. In DNA form, the CDR3 reads TGTGCCAGCAGGCGCCGGGACAGGTTTTTTGTAGCTTTCTTT.